The source of this TCR beta chain is a study of CD8+CD57+ T cells in acquired aplastic anemia. Across the whole study: DNA per sorted CD4+ or CD8+ sample ranged roughly 0.17 to 27.4 ug, averaging about 3 ug. Healthy donor CD4+ cell samples had a mean of about 10.8 million reads.

According to the study, genomic DNA was the template for TCR beta VDJ and CDR3 profiling. TCRdb reprocessed the reads with MiXCR, giving one entry per CDR3 protein. The table lists 200,000 to 250,000 distinct CDR3 sequences, 34% of them singletons. V was shortened by 8 bases and J by 2 bases, with 13 bases between the two germline ends. Germline V gives CDR1 LNHDA, CDR2 SQIVND (reference sequence). This CDR3 is built from 14 residues. In this sample, this clonotype turned up many times. This receptor was identified in a human donor in good health, serving as a control. The sample taken for sequencing was sorted CD4+, CD8+, or CD8+CD57+ T cells (not recorded which) from PBMCs. The genes are TRBV19 and TRBJ2-1; D uncertain. CDR3 sequence: CASRKGQTYNEQFF. The CDR3 nucleotides are TGTGCCAGTCGCAAGGGCCAGACCTACAATGAGCAGTTCTTC. The whole variable domain, filled in from reference TRBV19 and TRBJ2-1, reads DGGITQSPKYLFRKEGQNVTLSCEQNLNHDAMYWYRQDPGQGLRLIYYSQIVNDFQKGDIAEGYSVSREKKESFPLTVTSAQKNPTAFYLCASRKGQTYNEQFFGPGTRLTVL.